This entry lists 29 T cell receptor beta chains sequenced from one sample in a study of T cell changes during pregnancy in multiple sclerosis. Using immunoSEQ multiplex PCR, the repertoire was profiled, and TCRdb retains in-frame clones only, with some absent. The repertoire holds some 38,000 clones, with less than 95% as singletons. The sequences come from CD4+ T cells from peripheral blood mononuclear cells, collected in the second trimester of pregnancy. These TCRs come from a female donor with multiple sclerosis, enrolled in a pregnancy study.

The chain has TRBV7-9 and TRBJ2-4; 8 bases fit TRBD1. V lost 5 bases, J lost 7 bases, and 7 bases stayed unmatched. CDR3 length equals 14 residues. CDR1 and CDR2 (germline): SEHNR, FQNEAQ (reference sequence). The CDR3 DNA reads TGTGCCAGCAGCCCCGACAGGGGAAGGAACATTCAGTACTTC. Translation: CASSPDRGRNIQYF.

The gene calls are TRBV19 and TRBJ2-5; TRBD1 aligns across 7 bases. Losses at the gene ends were 3 bases for V and 9 bases for J; bases not matched to a gene: 7. The CDR3 is 13 residues long. Germline CDR1 and CDR2: LNHDA and SQIVND (reference sequence). The CDR3 sequence: CASSITGAQAQYF. The CDR3 region has the DNA TGTGCCAGTAGTATCACAGGGGCCCAGGCCCAGTACTTC. Variable domain in full (rest from reference TRBV19 and TRBJ2-5): DGGITQSPKYLFRKEGQNVTLSCEQNLNHDAMYWYRQDPGQGLRLIYYSQIVNDFQKGDIAEGYSVSREKKESFPLTVTSAQKNPTAFYLCASSITGAQAQYFGPGTRLLVL.

This clone was detected once. This chain joins TRBV10-1 and TRBJ2-5; the D gene is possibly TRBD2 (5 bases). Trimming shortened V by 3 bases and J by 2 bases, and 7 bases separated the two germline ends. Germline values: CDR1 WNHNN, CDR2 SYGVQD (reference sequence). The CDR3 sequence is 13 residues long. The CDR3 region is CASSEGRQETQYF. The CDR3 nucleotides are TGCGCCAGCAGTGAAGGGAGACAAGAGACCCAGTACTTC.

J is TRBJ2-1 and V is TRBV7-3; 7 nucleotides match TRBD1. The V gene end was trimmed by 5 bases and the J gene end by 8 bases; junction bases not matched to a gene: 15. Germline assignment: CDR1 SGHTA and CDR2 FQGTGA. There are 16 residues in the CDR3. CDR3 nucleotides: TGTGCCAGCAGCCTAATTGGTGGACAGGTAGTAGATGAGCAGTTCTTC. This sequence encodes CASSLIGGQVVDEQFF.

This clone has just one count. CDR3 DNA: TGCGCCAGCAGCCAGGGGTCCAGGGGGGTACGCGAAAAACTGTTTTTT. It translates to CASSQGSRGVREKLFF. This sequence joins TRBV4-3 and TRBJ1-4; TRBD1 matches at 7 bases. There are 16 residues in the CDR3. Trimming removed 3 bases from V and 8 bases from J; junction bases left unmatched: 12. CDR1 LGHNA and CDR2 YSLEER come from the germline V gene.

The chain couples TRBV7-2 to TRBJ1-1; D perhaps matches TRBD1 (6 bases). Per germline, CDR1 SGHTA and CDR2 FQGNSA. The germline V and J ends were trimmed by 3 bases and 1 base, with 9 bases remaining between them. This CDR3 comprises 14 residues. DNA for the CDR3: TGTGCCAGCAGCTTCGACAGGTGGAACACTGAAGCTTTCTTT. This translates into CASSFDRWNTEAFF.

The V call is TRBV11-3, the J call TRBJ2-5, with 7 bases identical to TRBD1. V was pared by 5 bases and J by 3 bases, with 3 bases of the junction left unmatched. The germline V gene encodes CDR1 SGHNT and CDR2 YENEEA. The CDR3 has 13 residues. CDR3 protein: CASSPGTEETQYF. For the CDR3, the DNA is TGTGCCAGCAGCCCCGGGACAGAAGAGACCCAGTACTTC.

This clone was found once. CDR3 region: CAWRNGQVVNEQFF. CDR3 DNA: TGTGCCTGGAGGAACGGACAGGTTGTAAATGAGCAGTTCTTC. The chain uses TRBV30 and TRBJ2-1; TRBD1 aligns across 7 bases. Per germline, CDR1 GTSNPN and CDR2 SVGIG (reference sequence). V lost 3 bases, J lost 7 bases, and 9 bases stayed unmatched. The CDR3 has 14 residues.

The rearrangement uses TRBV27 and TRBJ2-7; 7 positions agree with TRBD1. V was pared by 0 bases and J by 6 bases, with 5 bases of the junction left unmatched. The CDR3 has 14 amino acids. Germline assignment: CDR1 MNHEY and CDR2 SMNVEV (reference sequence). The CDR3 region has the DNA TGTGCCAGCAGTTTATCGACAGGGTCTAGCGAGCAGTACTTC. It encodes CASSLSTGSSEQYF.

This chain uses TRBV4-1 with TRBJ2-1; perhaps TRBD2 as D (6 bases). Trimming removed 4 bases at V and 2 bases at J, with 9 bases between. The CDR3 extends over 14 amino acids. Germline assignment: CDR1 MGHRA and CDR2 YSYEKL. The CDR3 loop is CASSPGVAYNEQFF. The CDR3 bases are TGCGCCAGCAGCCCGGGGGTTGCCTACAATGAGCAGTTCTTC.

This chain uses TRBV6-4 with TRBJ2-1; the D gene is possibly TRBD2 (6 bases). CDR1 and CDR2 from the germline V gene are MRHNA and SNTAGT. Trimming removed 0 bases at V and 4 bases at J, with 10 bases between. CDR3 length equals 15 residues. In DNA form, the CDR3 reads TGTGCCAGCAGTGACTCGGGGGGAGCGTACAATGAGCAGTTCTTC. The encoded protein is CASSDSGGAYNEQFF.

The J gene is TRBJ1-5, the V gene TRBV6-5, with 8 bases that match TRBD1. The CDR3 extends over 14 amino acids. The ends lost 2 bases at V and 6 bases at J; junction bases unmatched: 3. Per the germline V gene, CDR1 is MNHEY and CDR2 is SVGAGI. CDR3 DNA sequence: TGTGCCAGCAGTTACCAGACAGGGGTTCAGCCCCAGCATTTT. It translates to CASSYQTGVQPQHF.

The V gene is TRBV14, the J gene TRBJ2-6; no definite D call. Trimming took off 1 base at V and 3 bases at J, with 22 bases between the two ends. Germline lookup yields CDR1 SGHDN and CDR2 FVKESK. The CDR3 is 20 residues long. Here the CDR3 reads CASSQGESKSLPLGANVLTF. The DNA for the CDR3 is TGTGCCAGCAGCCAAGGCGAAAGTAAGAGTTTGCCGCTTGGGGCCAACGTCCTGACTTTC.

This sequence joins TRBV5-5 and TRBJ2-2; the match to TRBD2 covers 11 bases. With 1 base clipped from V and 1 base from J, the junction kept 0 bases outside the gene matches. Germline loops: CDR1 SGHKS, CDR2 YYEKEE (reference sequence). The length of the CDR3 is 16 residues. The CDR3 region is CASSLTSGRNTGELFF. CDR3 nucleotide sequence: TGTGCCAGCAGCTTGACTAGCGGGAGGAACACCGGGGAGCTGTTTTTT. The full variable domain, with the rest looked up from reference TRBV5-5 and TRBJ2-2, is DAGVTQSPTHLIKTRGQQVTLRCSPISGHKSVSWYQQVLGQGPQFIFQYYEKEERGRGNFPDRFSARQFPNYSSELNVNALLLGDSALYLCASSLTSGRNTGELFFGEGSRLTVL.

The table lists this clone with a count of one. The J gene is TRBJ1-5, the V gene TRBV4-2, with TRBD1 matching over 7 bases. CDR1 and CDR2 from the germline V gene are LGHNA and YNFKEQ. This CDR3 is built from 14 residues. V was clipped by 4 bases and J by 5 bases; unmatched bases: 5. The CDR3 loop is CASSPRTGYQPQHF. The CDR3 nucleotides read TGTGCCAGCAGCCCTCGGACAGGTTATCAGCCCCAGCATTTT.

This chain connects TRBV20-1 to TRBJ2-7, with D maybe TRBD1 (6 bases). The CDR3 extends over 11 amino acids. Trimming removed 5 bases from V and 4 bases from J, with 9 bases in between. Germline loops: CDR1 DFQATT, CDR2 SNEGSKA (reference sequence). CDR3: CSAYRVYEQYF. Written as DNA, the CDR3 is TGCAGTGCTTACAGGGTTTACGAGCAGTACTTC.

V and J are TRBV10-2 and TRBJ2-2, with D perhaps TRBD1 (5 bases). Germline lookup yields CDR1 WSHSY and CDR2 SAAADI. Deletions cut 10 bases from V and 6 bases from J, with 21 bases between. CDR3 length: 15 amino acids. The DNA for the CDR3 is TGCGCCACCATAAAAAAGCAGGGTATCGCCGGGGAGCTGTTTTTT. This encodes CATIKKQGIAGELFF.

The J gene is TRBJ1-3, the V gene TRBV6-6; unclear D gene. Germline V gene lookup returns CDR1 MNHNY and CDR2 SVGAGI (reference sequence). The ends were cut back, 0 bases at V and 4 bases at J, with 7 bases in the middle. The CDR3 is 14 amino acids. This CDR3 is CASSYSNSGNTIYF. CDR3 in DNA: TGTGCCAGCAGTTACTCGAATAGCGGAAACACCATATATTTT.

V is TRBV4-3 and J is TRBJ2-7, with TRBD2 as a possible D gene (6 bases). From germline, CDR1 is LGHNA and CDR2 YSLEER. Trimming removed 0 bases at V and 3 bases at J, with 15 bases between. The CDR3 runs 16 residues. The CDR3 DNA reads TGCGCCAGCAGCCAAGATGTGCCGAGGGGAGGCTACGAGCAGTACTTC. This codes for CASSQDVPRGGYEQYF.

The chain joins TRBV27 to TRBJ1-1; the D gene is possibly TRBD1 (5 bases). This CDR3 contains 14 residues. The germline CDR1 and CDR2 sequences are MNHEY and SMNVEV (reference sequence). V was pared by 5 bases and J by 1 base, with 11 bases between. CDR3 nucleotide sequence: TGTGCCAGCAGTCGACAGCCTAGGAACACTGAAGCTTTCTTT. Protein sequence: CASSRQPRNTEAFF.

The chain carries TRBV29-1 and TRBJ2-5, with TRBD2 matching 8 bases. Looked up from germline, CDR1 is SQVTM and CDR2 is ANQGSEA. V shed 4 bases, J shed 3 bases, and the junction held 7 bases outside the gene matches. This CDR3 spans 14 amino acids. The CDR3 coding sequence is TGCAGCGTTGTCTCCCGGACTAGCAAAGAGACCCAGTACTTC. Protein product: CSVVSRTSKETQYF.

Only one count was recorded for this clone. This rearrangement joins TRBV5-5 to TRBJ2-2; D may be TRBD1 (6 bases). From germline, CDR1 is SGHKS and CDR2 YYEKEE (reference sequence). V lost 0 bases and J lost 2, with 14 bases in between. This CDR3 has 17 amino acids. The CDR3 protein is CASSLGVGTLNTGELFF. CDR3 sequence (DNA): TGTGCCAGCAGCTTGGGGGTCGGGACACTTAACACCGGGGAGCTGTTTTTT.

This chain joins TRBV19 and TRBJ1-1, with a weak D call TRBD1 (5 bases). The V gene lost 9 bases and the J gene lost 5 bases, with 25 bases spanning the gap. The V gene's germline CDR1 is LNHDA and CDR2 SQIVND (reference sequence). The CDR3 spans 16 residues. CDR3 sequence reads: CASARGIGLGGTEAFF. CDR3 coding DNA: TGTGCCAGCGCCCGGGGGATCGGGCTGGGGGGGACTGAAGCTTTCTTT.

The CDR3 is CASSPTGAGEKLFF. The DNA for the CDR3 is TGTGCCAGTTCTCCAACAGGGGCGGGAGAAAAACTGTTTTTT. The chain links TRBV27 to TRBJ1-4, with 7 nucleotides matching TRBD1. CDR1 MNHEY and CDR2 SMNVEV come from the germline V gene (reference sequence). The CDR3 extends over 14 amino acids. With V trimmed by 9 bases and J by 8 bases, 12 bases remained unmatched. The full variable domain, with the rest looked up from reference TRBV27 and TRBJ1-4, is EAQVTQNPRYLITVTGKKLTVTCSQNMNHEYMSWYRQDPGLGLRQIYYSMNVEVTDKGDVPEGYKVSRKEKRNFPLILESPSPNQTSLYFCASSPTGAGEKLFFGSGTQLSVL.

This CDR3 reads CASSQGLSGGAGTGELFF. CDR3 nucleotides: TGCGCCAGCAGCCAAGGCCTTAGCGGGGGTGCTGGCACCGGGGAGCTGTTTTTT. V gene TRBV4-3 combines with J gene TRBJ2-2, with 9 bases that match TRBD2. CDR3 length: 18 residues. CDR1 is LGHNA and CDR2 is YSLEER in the germline V gene. Trimming at V came to 1 base and at J to 4 bases, leaving 10 bases not matched to a gene.

The rearrangement joins TRBV7-9 to TRBJ2-3; TRBD2 is a possible D gene (5 bases). Germline loops: CDR1 SEHNR, CDR2 FQNEAQ (reference sequence). The ends were cut back, 1 base at V and 3 bases at J, with 20 bases in the middle. The CDR3 totals 18 residues. The CDR3 DNA is TGTGCCAGCAGCTTAGTCGGACTGGCCTTTCCGACGACAGATACGCAGTATTTT. Its translation: CASSLVGLAFPTTDTQYF.

The chain recombines TRBV6-5 with TRBJ1-1, with D perhaps matching TRBD1 (5 bases). This CDR3 spans 13 amino acids. The germline V and J ends were trimmed by 2 bases and 4 bases, with 8 bases remaining between them. Germline lookup yields CDR1 MNHEY and CDR2 SVGAGI. The CDR3 DNA is TGTGCCAGCAGTTACGCGGGGGTCACTGAAGCTTTCTTT. It yields the protein CASSYAGVTEAFF.

This chain links TRBV7-9 with TRBJ2-1; D is perhaps TRBD2 (5 bases). CDR3 length: 15 residues. Germline V lookup: CDR1 SEHNR, CDR2 FQNEAQ (reference sequence). Deletions cut 5 bases from V and 6 bases from J, with 17 bases between. The DNA for the CDR3 is TGTGCCAGCAGCCCCGGACTTACTCCGGGCAATGAGCAGTTCTTC. Its protein product is CASSPGLTPGNEQFF.

DNA of the CDR3: TGTGCCAGCAGCTTCCGGGGATCGGATACGCAGTATTTT. Its translation: CASSFRGSDTQYF. The chain couples TRBV7-2 to TRBJ2-3, with D perhaps matching TRBD2 (5 bases). Germline V gene sequence: CDR1 SGHTA, CDR2 FQGNSA. Deletions cut 3 bases from V and 6 bases from J, with 10 bases between. The CDR3 has 13 amino acids.